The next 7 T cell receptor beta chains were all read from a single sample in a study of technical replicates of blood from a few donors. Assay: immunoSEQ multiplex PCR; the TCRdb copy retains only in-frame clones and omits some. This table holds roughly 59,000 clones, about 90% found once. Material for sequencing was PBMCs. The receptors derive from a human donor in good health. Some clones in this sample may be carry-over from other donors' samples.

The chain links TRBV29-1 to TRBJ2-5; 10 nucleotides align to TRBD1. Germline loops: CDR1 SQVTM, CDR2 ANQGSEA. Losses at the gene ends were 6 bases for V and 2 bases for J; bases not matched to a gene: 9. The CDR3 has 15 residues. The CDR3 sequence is CSVVRQGARQETQYF. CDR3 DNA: TGCAGCGTCGTTAGACAGGGGGCCCGACAAGAGACCCAGTACTTC.

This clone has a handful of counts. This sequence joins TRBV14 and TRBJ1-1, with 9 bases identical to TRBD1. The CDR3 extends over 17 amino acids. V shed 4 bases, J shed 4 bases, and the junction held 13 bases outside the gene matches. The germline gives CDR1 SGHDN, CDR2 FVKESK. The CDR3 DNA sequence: TGTGCCAGCAGCCCGTACCGGCCCCGGGACAGGGCCACTGAAGCTTTCTTT. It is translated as CASSPYRPRDRATEAFF.

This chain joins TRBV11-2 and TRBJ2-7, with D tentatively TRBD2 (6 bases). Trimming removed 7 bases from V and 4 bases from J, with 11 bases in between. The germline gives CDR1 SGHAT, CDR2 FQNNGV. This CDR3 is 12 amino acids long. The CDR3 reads CASTQGRYEQYF. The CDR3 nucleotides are TGTGCCAGCACCCAAGGGAGGTACGAGCAGTACTTC.

CDR3 sequence (DNA): TGTGCCAGCAGCGTAGCCTGGGGGGGCGGAGAGACCCAGTACTTC. This encodes CASSVAWGGGETQYF. This chain links TRBV9 with TRBJ2-5; tentative D call: TRBD2 (7 bases). Germline values: CDR1 SGDLS, CDR2 YYNGEE. The CDR3 totals 15 residues. The ends were cut back, 0 bases at V and 4 bases at J, with 13 bases in the middle.

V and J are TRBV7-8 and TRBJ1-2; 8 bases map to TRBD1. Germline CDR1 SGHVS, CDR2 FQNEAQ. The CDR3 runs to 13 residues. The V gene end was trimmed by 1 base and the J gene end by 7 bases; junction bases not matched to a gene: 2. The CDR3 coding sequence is TGTGCCAGCAGCTTAGGGGACAGGTCTGGCTACACCTTC. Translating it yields CASSLGDRSGYTF.

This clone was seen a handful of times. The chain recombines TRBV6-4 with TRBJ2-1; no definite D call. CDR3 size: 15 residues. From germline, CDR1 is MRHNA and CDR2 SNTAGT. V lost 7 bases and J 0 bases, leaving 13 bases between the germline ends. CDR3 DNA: TGTGCCAGCAAGACTTTGGCGGACTCCTACAATGAGCAGTTCTTC. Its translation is CASKTLADSYNEQFF.

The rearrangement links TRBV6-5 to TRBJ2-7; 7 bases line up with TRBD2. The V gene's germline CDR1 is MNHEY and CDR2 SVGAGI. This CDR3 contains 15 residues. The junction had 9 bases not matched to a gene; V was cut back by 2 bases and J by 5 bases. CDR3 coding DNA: TGTGCCAGCAGTTACCCCGGCAGGGCGGGAGACGAGCAGTACTTC. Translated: CASSYPGRAGDEQYF.